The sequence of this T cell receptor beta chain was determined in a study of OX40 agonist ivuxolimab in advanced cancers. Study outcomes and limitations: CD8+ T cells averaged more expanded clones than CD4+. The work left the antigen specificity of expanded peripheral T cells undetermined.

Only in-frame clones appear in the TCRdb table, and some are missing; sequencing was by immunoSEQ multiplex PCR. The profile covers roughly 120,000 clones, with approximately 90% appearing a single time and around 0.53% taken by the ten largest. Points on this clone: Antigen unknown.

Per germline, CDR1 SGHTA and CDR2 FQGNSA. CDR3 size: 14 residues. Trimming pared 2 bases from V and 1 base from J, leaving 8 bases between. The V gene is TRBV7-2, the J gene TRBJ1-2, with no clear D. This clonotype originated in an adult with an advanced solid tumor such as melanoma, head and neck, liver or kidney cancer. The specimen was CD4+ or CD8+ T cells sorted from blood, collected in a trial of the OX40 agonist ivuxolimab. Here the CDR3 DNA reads TGTGCCAGCAGCTTAACCGGCAGTAACTATGGCTACACCTTC. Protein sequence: CASSLTGSNYGYTF.